This TCR beta chain emerged from a study of lymphopenia after photon versus proton radiotherapy. Findings of the study overall: Larger post-nadir TCR diversity loss correlated inversely with survival in deceased patients. Better survival with proton therapy was suggested as possible, not demonstrated. Relative stability marked proton patients; photon patients lost diversity and naive cells. Post-nadir diversity loss with photons came from oligoclonal expansion, particularly CD8+ Temra cells.

Remarks on this clone: The antigen is unknown.

V was pared by 8 bases and J by 3 bases, with 5 bases of the junction left unmatched. The germline V gene has CDR1 LNHDA and CDR2 SQIVND (reference sequence). The CDR3 contains 15 residues. The protocol was immunoSEQ multiplex PCR, while the TCRdb copy is restricted to in-frame clones and leaves out a portion. The table lists approximately 45,000 clones, approximately 85% of them singletons, with around 2.2% in the top ten. The sample in question was peripheral blood, obtained from a patient treated with photon-based radiotherapy. This chain uses TRBV19 with TRBJ2-2, with 11 nucleotides matching TRBD1. The source of this sequence is a middle-aged man with gastric cancer. The CDR3 here is CASSGQGAYTGELFF. CDR3 DNA sequence: TGTGCCAGTTCAGGACAGGGGGCTTACACCGGGGAGCTGTTTTTT. Full variable domain (remainder filled in from reference TRBV19 and TRBJ2-2): DGGITQSPKYLFRKEGQNVTLSCEQNLNHDAMYWYRQDPGQGLRLIYYSQIVNDFQKGDIAEGYSVSREKKESFPLTVTSAQKNPTAFYLCASSGQGAYTGELFFGEGSRLTVL.